The source of this T cell receptor (beta chain) is a study of T cells in Graves' hyperthyroidism and ophthalmopathy. Study at large: Staff took peripheral blood when the initial diagnosis was made, before any treatment began. Broader study findings: Blood also held most thyroid clonotypes expanded beyond 0.001.

The patients, who ranged from 18 to 65 in age, presented with newly diagnosed hyperthyroidism lasting under 2 months. The authors took PBMCs from 10 ml fresh peripheral blood. From RNA transcripts, TCR beta CDR3 regions were amplified. The primer set for the first-round RT-PCR of the TCR CDR3 was HTBI. TCRdb reprocessed the multiplex PCR reads via MiXCR and lists one record per CDR3 protein. Counted here are around 600,000 distinct CDR3 sequences, more than 15% occurring once; the ten biggest clones make up around 7.5%. The CDR3 is made up of 14 amino acids. Trimming removed 5 bases from V and 4 bases from J, with 14 bases in between. CDR1 and CDR2 from the germline V gene are PRHDT and FYEKMQ (reference sequence). This clonotype was counted at least ten times. Antigen: not known.

This receptor was taken from a woman aged 25 to 39 with Graves' hyperthyroidism. The V gene is TRBV13, the J gene TRBJ2-5, with no clear D. The source material was blood. Written as DNA, the CDR3 is TGTGCCAGCAGCCATGGAACCTCTCCAGAGACCCAGTACTTC. The encoded protein is CASSHGTSPETQYF.